There are a few counts of the clone carrying this T cell receptor beta chain. RNA transcripts served as the template for amplifying TCR beta CDR3 regions. TCR CDR3 regions were first amplified by RT-PCR with HTBI primers. TCRdb itself ran the multiplex PCR reads through MiXCR, one entry per CDR3 protein. The table shows about 690,000 distinct CDR3 sequences, with approximately 15% occurring only once. This entry comes from a study of T cells in Graves' hyperthyroidism and ophthalmopathy. Losses at the gene ends were 0 bases for V and 2 bases for J; bases not matched to a gene: 8. Germline V CDR1 and CDR2: SGHDN, FVKESK. This CDR3 contains 20 residues.

This clonotype was obtained from a man in his fifties or sixties with Graves' hyperthyroidism. This sequence joins TRBV14 and TRBJ2-1; 15 nucleotides agree with TRBD2. The sequencing sample was made of blood. CDR3 coding DNA: TGTGCCAGCAGCCAAGATATCCGGACTAGCGGGAGGGGCACCTACAATGAGCAGTTCTTC. It is translated as CASSQDIRTSGRGTYNEQFF.